The source of this T cell receptor (beta chain) is a study of blood T cell repertoires in COVID-19. The protocol was immunoSEQ multiplex PCR, while the TCRdb copy is restricted to in-frame clones and leaves out a portion. The sample records hundreds of thousands of clones, 82% being singletons. What was sequenced was peripheral blood. This clonotype was sampled from a woman of 80 years or more with acute or convalescent COVID-19.

The CDR3 coding sequence is TGTGCCATCAGTGAGTCTGGACAGGGCGAAGAGGGCTACACCTTC. It specifies CAISESGQGEEGYTF. This chain joins TRBV10-3 and TRBJ1-2; TRBD1 aligns across 8 bases. This CDR3 contains 15 residues. The trim removed 0 bases at V and 8 bases at J, leaving 8 bases unmatched. Per the germline V gene, CDR1 is ENHRY and CDR2 is SYGVKD.